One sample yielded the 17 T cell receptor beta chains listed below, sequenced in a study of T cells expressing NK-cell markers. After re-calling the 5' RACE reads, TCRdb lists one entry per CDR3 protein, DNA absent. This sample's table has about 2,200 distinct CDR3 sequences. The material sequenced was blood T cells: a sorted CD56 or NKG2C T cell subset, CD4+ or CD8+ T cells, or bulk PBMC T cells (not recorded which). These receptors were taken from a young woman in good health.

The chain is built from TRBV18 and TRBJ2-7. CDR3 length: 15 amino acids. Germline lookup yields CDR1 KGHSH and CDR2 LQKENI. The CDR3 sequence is CASSPGKLGFYEQYF.

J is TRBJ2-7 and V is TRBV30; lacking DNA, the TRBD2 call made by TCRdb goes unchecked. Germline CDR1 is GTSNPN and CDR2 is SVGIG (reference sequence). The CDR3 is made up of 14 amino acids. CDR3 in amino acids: CAWSQSSGRYEQYF.

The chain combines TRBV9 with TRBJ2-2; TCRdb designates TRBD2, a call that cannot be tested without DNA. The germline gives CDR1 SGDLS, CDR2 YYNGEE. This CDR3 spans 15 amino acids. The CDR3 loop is CASSITSENTGSCFF.

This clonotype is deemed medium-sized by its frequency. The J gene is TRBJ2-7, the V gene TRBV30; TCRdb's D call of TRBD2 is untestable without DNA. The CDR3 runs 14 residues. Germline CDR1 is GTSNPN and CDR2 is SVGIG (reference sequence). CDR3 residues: CAWAPGLGIYEQYF. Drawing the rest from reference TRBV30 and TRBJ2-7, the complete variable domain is SQTIHQWPATLVQPVGSPLSLECTVEGTSNPNLYWYRQAAGRGLQLLFYSVGIGQISSEVPQNLSASRPQDRQFILSSKKLLLSDSGFYLCAWAPGLGIYEQYFGPGTRLTVT.

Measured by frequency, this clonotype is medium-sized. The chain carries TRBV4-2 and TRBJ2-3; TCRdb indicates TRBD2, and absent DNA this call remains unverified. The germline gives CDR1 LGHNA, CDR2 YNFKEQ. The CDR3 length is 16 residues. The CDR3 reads CASSQEASGGADTQYF.

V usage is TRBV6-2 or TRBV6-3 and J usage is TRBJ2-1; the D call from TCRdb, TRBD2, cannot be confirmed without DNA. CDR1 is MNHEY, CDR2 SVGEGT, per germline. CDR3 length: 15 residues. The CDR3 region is CASSYLAGEGHEQFF.

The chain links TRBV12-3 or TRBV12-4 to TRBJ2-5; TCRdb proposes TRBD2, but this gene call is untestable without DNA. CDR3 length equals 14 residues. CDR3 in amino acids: CASSPLAGGETQYF.

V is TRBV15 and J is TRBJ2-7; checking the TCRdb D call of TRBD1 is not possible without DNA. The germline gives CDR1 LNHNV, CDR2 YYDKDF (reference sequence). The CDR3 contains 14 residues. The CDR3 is CATSRGQGAREQYF.

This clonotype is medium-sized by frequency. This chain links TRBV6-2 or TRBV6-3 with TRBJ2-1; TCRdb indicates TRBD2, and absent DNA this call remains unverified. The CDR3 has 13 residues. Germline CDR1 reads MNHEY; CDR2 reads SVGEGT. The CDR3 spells CASSGRDYNEQFF.

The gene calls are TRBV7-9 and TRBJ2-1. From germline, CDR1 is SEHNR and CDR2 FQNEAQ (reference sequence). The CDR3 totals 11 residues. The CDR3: CAWRLGNEQFF. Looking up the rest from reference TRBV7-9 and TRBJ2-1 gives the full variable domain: DTGVSQNPRHKITKRGQNVTFRCDPISEHNRLYWYRQTLGQGPEFLTYFQNEAQLEKSRLLSDRFSAERPKGSFSTLEIQRTEQGDSAMYLCAWRLGNEQFFGPGTRLTVL.

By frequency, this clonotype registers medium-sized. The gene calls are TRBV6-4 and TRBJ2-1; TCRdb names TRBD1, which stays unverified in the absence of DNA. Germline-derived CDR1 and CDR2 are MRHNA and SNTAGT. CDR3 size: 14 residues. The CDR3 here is CASSDGTGGNEQFF.

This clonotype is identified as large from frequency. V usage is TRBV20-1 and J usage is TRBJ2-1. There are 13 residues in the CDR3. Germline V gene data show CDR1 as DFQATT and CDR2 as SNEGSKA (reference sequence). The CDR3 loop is CSAIEMSYNEQFF.

CDR3 sequence reads: CASSQAHEQFF. The chain links TRBV3-1 to TRBJ2-1. Germline values: CDR1 LGHDT, CDR2 YNNKEL (reference sequence). This CDR3 spans 11 amino acids.

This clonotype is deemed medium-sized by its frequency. CDR3 sequence: CASSAGTGGTEAFF. The rearrangement links TRBV6-4 to TRBJ1-1; there is no DNA to check the TCRdb D call of TRBD1. The CDR3 covers 14 residues. The germline V gene encodes CDR1 MRHNA and CDR2 SNTAGT.

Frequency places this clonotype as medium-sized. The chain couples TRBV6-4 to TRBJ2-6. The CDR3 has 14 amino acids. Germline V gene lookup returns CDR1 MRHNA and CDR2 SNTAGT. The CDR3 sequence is CASSDNSGANVLTF.

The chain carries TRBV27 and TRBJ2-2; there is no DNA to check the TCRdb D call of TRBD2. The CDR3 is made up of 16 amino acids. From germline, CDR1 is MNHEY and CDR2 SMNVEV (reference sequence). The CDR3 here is CASRPTSGIGAGELFF.

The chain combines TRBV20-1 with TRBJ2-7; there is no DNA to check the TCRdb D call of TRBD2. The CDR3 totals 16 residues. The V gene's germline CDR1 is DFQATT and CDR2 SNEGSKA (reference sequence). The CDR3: CSARGILSGESYEQYF.